This is a list of T cell receptor beta chains from one sample in a study of T cells in Graves' hyperthyroidism and ophthalmopathy. TCRdb reanalysed the multiplex PCR reads using MiXCR and keeps one entry per CDR3 protein. The sample yields roughly 500,000 distinct CDR3 sequences, 35% to 50% seen once. Sequenced: peripheral blood or thyroid tissue (not recorded which). These receptors were collected from an adult woman with Graves' disease, either hyperthyroidism or ophthalmopathy (not recorded which). Both conserved end residues are part of each CDR3. D genes are given only for firm matches. Some rows mark clone size as missing; the rest say once, few, many or name a class of expanded clone.

clone size	D gene	V gene	J gene	CDR3 protein	CDR3 DNA
many	-	TRBV14	TRBJ1-1	CASSWGGGGTEAFF	TGTGCCAGCAGCTGGGGGGGAGGTGGCACTGAAGCTTTCTTT
-	TRBD2	TRBV5-1	TRBJ2-5	CASSGPSGPQETQYF	TGCGCCAGCTCCGGCCCTAGCGGACCACAAGAGACCCAGTACTTC
-	TRBD1	TRBV13	TRBJ2-7	CASSRWDSYEQYF	TGTGCCAGCAGCCGCTGGGACAGCTACGAGCAGTACTTC
few	-	TRBV10-3	TRBJ2-7	CAIRSDRAYEQYF	TGTGCCATCCGATCGGACCGAGCCTACGAGCAGTACTTC
-	-	TRBV7-2	TRBJ2-7	CASSRAVEGYEQYF	TGTGCCAGCAGCCGGGCCGTCGAAGGATACGAGCAGTACTTC
-	-	TRBV19	TRBJ1-5	CASSPDGFSNQPQHF	TGTGCCAGTAGTCCGGACGGATTCAGCAATCAGCCCCAGCATTTT
-	-	TRBV5-1	TRBJ1-3	CASSVDGHSGNTIYF	TGCGCCAGCAGCGTGGACGGGCACTCTGGAAACACCATATATTTT
many	-	TRBV2	TRBJ1-1	CASRETITEAFF	TGTGCCAGCAGGGAGACGATAACTGAAGCTTTCTTT
many	-	TRBV4-1	TRBJ1-1	CASSQSRRGAFF	TGCGCCAGCAGCCAATCCCGGCGAGGAGCTTTCTTT
-	-	TRBV29-1	TRBJ1-1	CSVAYGTQNTEAFF	TGCAGCGTTGCGTACGGGACACAAAACACTGAAGCTTTCTTT